This T cell receptor (beta chain) was documented in a study of T cell changes during pregnancy in multiple sclerosis. The CDR3 has 14 amino acids. The junction had 9 bases not matched to a gene; V was cut back by 8 bases and J by 7 bases. The germline gives CDR1 GTSNPN, CDR2 SVGIG (reference sequence). Some clones are missing from TCRdb's copy, which holds only in-frame ones; the method was immunoSEQ multiplex PCR. The sample has about 100,000 clones; more than 85% are singletons. The sample in question was peripheral blood, obtained in the second trimester of pregnancy. The clonotype was recovered from a female donor with multiple sclerosis, enrolled in a pregnancy study. The chain is built from TRBV30 and TRBJ2-3, with 13 bases matching TRBD2. CDR3 sequence reads: CALDKLAGGHTQYF. DNA of the CDR3: TGTGCCCTAGATAAACTAGCGGGAGGGCATACGCAGTATTTT.